Reported below is one T cell receptor beta chain. This specimen comes from a study of blood T cell repertoires in COVID-19. CDR3 length: 15 residues. Germline V gene data show CDR1 as LGHDT and CDR2 as YNNKEL (reference sequence). V was cut by 4 bases and J by 5 bases, with 14 bases left in between. The data were produced by immunoSEQ multiplex PCR, yet TCRdb's version contains in-frame clones alone and is incomplete. This table holds just under 65,000 clones, about 76% found once. Specimen: peripheral blood. The sequence was collected from a human donor in a cohort sampled during active COVID-19. The chain links TRBV3-1 (or the pseudogene TRBV3-2) to TRBJ2-2, with D perhaps TRBD2 (5 bases). The CDR3, as DNA: TGTGCCAGCAGCCGACGGGGAAGCCGAACCGGGGAGCTGTTTTTT. Its protein product is CASSRRGSRTGELFF.